These 23 T cell receptor beta chains were sequenced from one sample in a study of blood T cell repertoires in COVID-19. Data came from immunoSEQ multiplex PCR; TCRdb stores just in-frame clones and leaves some out. This repertoire shows under 350,000 clones, around nine tenths found once; its top ten account for roughly 5.1%. Sequenced input: peripheral blood. These receptors came from a man aged 35-49 years with acute or convalescent COVID-19.

V and J are TRBV5-4 and TRBJ2-7; 8 bases match TRBD1. CDR1 SGHNT and CDR2 YYREEE come from the germline V gene (reference sequence). V lost 4 bases to trimming and J lost 0 bases; unmatched junction nucleotides: 6. This CDR3 region has 15 residues. The CDR3 nucleotides read TGTGCCAGCAGCCCACAGGGGGGAAGCTCCTACGAGCAGTACTTC. Translation: CASSPQGGSSYEQYF. Filled out from reference TRBV5-4 and TRBJ2-7, the complete variable domain reads ETGVTQSPTHLIKTRGQQVTLRCSSQSGHNTVSWYQQALGQGPQFIFQYYREEENGRGNFPPRFSGLQFPNYSSELNVNALELDDSALYLCASSPQGGSSYEQYFGPGTRLTVT.

CDR3 sequence reads: CSVTGTDNQPQHF. The CDR3 DNA reads as TGCAGCGTAACCGGGACAGACAATCAGCCCCAGCATTTT. V gene TRBV29-1 combines with J gene TRBJ1-5; TRBD1 matches at 7 bases. The CDR3 extends over 13 amino acids. V dropped 6 bases and J dropped 3; count of bases not matched to a gene: 5. CDR1 SQVTM and CDR2 ANQGSEA come from the germline V gene.

This clone has a handful of counts. V gene TRBV24-1 combines with J gene TRBJ2-2; the D gene is possibly TRBD2 (5 bases). This CDR3 is built from 16 residues. V gave up 0 bases and J gave up 2 bases, with 9 bases separating them. Germline values: CDR1 KGHDR, CDR2 SFDVKD. The CDR3 loop is CATSDLISGNTGELFF. CDR3 in DNA: TGTGCCACCAGTGATTTGATCTCGGGAAACACCGGGGAGCTGTTTTTT.

The chain recombines TRBV5-1 with TRBJ1-1; a weak D match, TRBD1 (5 bases). Trimming pared 4 bases from V and 4 bases from J, leaving 17 bases between. Germline CDR1 reads SGHRS; CDR2 reads YFSETQ. The length of the CDR3 is 15 residues. This CDR3 reads CASSHTDGGTTEAFF. CDR3 DNA: TGCGCCAGCAGCCACACAGATGGAGGGACCACTGAAGCTTTCTTT.

Only one count was recorded for this clone. V and J are TRBV6-5 and TRBJ2-4; D not resolved. Germline V lookup: CDR1 MNHEY, CDR2 SVGAGI. This CDR3 region has 13 residues. The V end was cut by 0 bases, the J end by 8 bases, with 8 bases between. CDR3 in DNA: TGTGCCAGCAGTTACTCTGTTAGAGACATTCAGTACTTC. It yields the protein CASSYSVRDIQYF.

The chain is built from TRBV3-1 (or the pseudogene TRBV3-2) and TRBJ1-4, with 7 bases matching TRBD1. CDR1 is LGHDT, CDR2 YNNKEL, per germline (reference sequence). After removal of 0 bases from V and 7 bases from J, the junction contained 8 bases not matched to a gene. This CDR3 contains 16 residues. CDR3: CASSQDKGAVGEKLFF. CDR3 in DNA: TGTGCCAGCAGCCAAGATAAGGGGGCGGTTGGTGAAAAACTGTTTTTT.

This clone was detected once. The chain is built from TRBV2 and TRBJ1-2; possible D gene TRBD1, 6 bases. Trimming removed 10 bases at V and 8 bases at J, with 8 bases between. The CDR3 has 9 residues. Germline values: CDR1 SNHLY, CDR2 FYNNEI. Here the CDR3 DNA reads TGTGCCATACAGGGAGGCTACACCTTC. Amino acid sequence: CAIQGGYTF. Complete variable domain (other parts from reference TRBV2 and TRBJ1-2): EPEVTQTPSHQVTQMGQEVILRCVPISNHLYFYWYRQILGQKVEFLVSFYNNEISEKSEIFDDQFSVERPDGSNFTLKIRSTKLEDSAMYFCAIQGGYTFGSGTRLTVV.

CDR3 nucleotide sequence: TGTGCCAGCAGCTTATACAGGGGGCAGGATGGAAACACCATATATTTT. Its translation: CASSLYRGQDGNTIYF. The J gene is TRBJ1-3, the V gene TRBV11-2; 9 nucleotides align to TRBD1. Trimming removed 2 bases from V and 3 bases from J; junction bases left unmatched: 5. CDR3 length equals 16 residues. Per the germline V gene, CDR1 is SGHAT and CDR2 is FQNNGV.

The rearrangement uses TRBV24-1 and TRBJ2-3; 7 nucleotides line up with TRBD1. The germline V gene has CDR1 KGHDR and CDR2 SFDVKD. The CDR3 is made up of 15 amino acids. J gave up 5 bases and V 3 bases, and 7 bases lay outside the gene matches. In DNA form, the CDR3 reads TGTGCCACCAGTGATCCGGGGACAGCTGGAGATACGCAGTATTTT. The encoded protein is CATSDPGTAGDTQYF.

The chain uses TRBV5-1 and TRBJ1-5, with 11 bases fitting TRBD1. Germline CDR1 is SGHRS and CDR2 is YFSETQ. Germline trimming cut 0 bases from V and 1 base from J; bases unmatched to any gene: 18. The CDR3 length is 22 residues. CDR3 in DNA: TGCGCCAGCAGCTTGGGGGCCGGGACAGGGGGTTTCGCACCCAAGAGCAATCAGCCCCAGCATTTT. Its translation is CASSLGAGTGGFAPKSNQPQHF.

V is TRBV7-2 and J is TRBJ1-6, with 7 bases lining up with TRBD1. The V gene end was trimmed by 3 bases and the J gene end by 9 bases; junction bases not matched to a gene: 5. Germline CDR1 reads SGHTA; CDR2 reads FQGNSA. This CDR3 has 14 residues. CDR3 amino acids: CASSFFGQASPLHF. The CDR3 DNA sequence: TGTGCCAGCAGCTTCTTCGGACAGGCTTCACCCCTCCACTTT.

CDR3 DNA: TGTGCCAGCAGCGTAGGAGAGGTTTGGAATTCGAATCAGCCCCAGCATTTT. Translation gives CASSVGEVWNSNQPQHF. V and J are TRBV9 and TRBJ1-5; D call uncertain. Between the trimmed V and J ends, which lost 0 bases and 4 bases, there was a span of 17 bases. Germline CDR1 is SGDLS and CDR2 is YYNGEE. The CDR3 contains 17 residues.

This chain uses TRBV7-8 with TRBJ2-7, with TRBD1 as a possible D gene (7 bases). The CDR3 has 16 residues. Germline CDR1 reads SGHVS; CDR2 reads FQNEAQ. With 4 bases removed from V and 3 bases from J, the gap between germline ends came to 19 bases. CDR3 amino acids: CASSSWGGAGGYEQYF. As DNA, the CDR3 is TGTGCCAGCAGCTCATGGGGCGGGGCAGGGGGCTACGAGCAGTACTTC.

The chain links TRBV14 to TRBJ1-2; a weak D match, TRBD1 (5 bases). From germline, CDR1 is SGHDN and CDR2 FVKESK. V lost 4 bases and J lost 10, with 16 bases in between. This CDR3 region has 13 residues. The CDR3: CASSLLTETPYTF. The CDR3 DNA is TGTGCCAGCAGCCTACTGACAGAGACACCCTACACCTTC.

This sequence joins TRBV3-1 (or the pseudogene TRBV3-2) and TRBJ2-3; tentative D call: TRBD2 (5 bases). The CDR3 consists of 16 residues. The V end lost 3 bases, the J end lost 4 bases, and 17 bases lay between the germline ends. Germline-derived CDR1 and CDR2 are LGHDT and YNNKEL (reference sequence). The chain's CDR3 is CASSQSWEYLADTQYF. The CDR3 bases are TGTGCCAGCAGCCAGAGTTGGGAGTACTTAGCAGATACGCAGTATTTT.

The chain uses TRBV10-3 and TRBJ2-3; a weak D match, TRBD1 (6 bases). Germline V lookup: CDR1 ENHRY, CDR2 SYGVKD. Between the trimmed V and J ends, which lost 4 bases and 0 bases, there was a span of 14 bases. CDR3 size: 16 residues. CDR3 loop: CAISAMVGASTDTQYF. In nucleotides, the CDR3 is TGTGCCATCAGTGCCATGGTGGGGGCTAGCACAGATACGCAGTATTTT.

The rearrangement links TRBV9 to TRBJ2-3; 7 nucleotides line up with TRBD1. The germline gives CDR1 SGDLS, CDR2 YYNGEE. The CDR3 is made up of 15 amino acids. Losses at the gene ends were 5 bases for V and 3 bases for J; bases not matched to a gene: 9. The CDR3 nucleotides are TGTGCCAGCAGTCCGCCCGGGACAGCGACAGATACGCAGTATTTT. Translating it yields CASSPPGTATDTQYF.

The chain uses TRBV14 and TRBJ1-1; possibly TRBD1 for D (6 bases). The CDR3 sequence is 13 residues long. In germline, CDR1 is SGHDN, CDR2 FVKESK. Trimming took 2 bases from V and 4 from J, leaving 8 bases between them. The CDR3 coding sequence is TGTGCCAGCAGCCAACAGGGGAGCACTGAAGCTTTCTTT. Amino acid sequence: CASSQQGSTEAFF.

As for this clone: At the DNA level, this CDR3 is encoded by other sequences in the same sample as well. The J gene is TRBJ1-1, the V gene TRBV5-1; the D gene is possibly TRBD1 (5 bases). The CDR3 runs 13 residues. Trimming took off 4 bases at V and 5 bases at J, with 12 bases between the two ends. The V gene's germline CDR1 is SGHRS and CDR2 YFSETQ. CDR3 DNA sequence: TGCGCCAGCAGCGTTCGGGGGGGAACTGAAGCTTTCTTT. Protein product: CASSVRGGTEAFF.

The V and J genes are TRBV6-5 and TRBJ2-7; D gene ambiguous. This CDR3 region has 12 residues. Per the germline V gene, CDR1 is MNHEY and CDR2 is SVGAGI. Trimming removed 10 bases at V and 3 bases at J, with 13 bases between. The CDR3 nucleotides read TGTGCCACCGTACAAGATTTCTACGAGCAGTACTTC. This gives the protein CATVQDFYEQYF.

The chain joins TRBV10-3 to TRBJ1-2, with TRBD1 matching 9 bases. CDR1 and CDR2 (germline): ENHRY, SYGVKD. This CDR3 region has 13 residues. The V and J ends lost 6 bases and 8 bases, in that order; junction bases with no gene match: 7. As DNA, the CDR3 is TGTGCCATCAGCCTACAGGGGGCTCGGGGCTACACCTTC. This gives the protein CAISLQGARGYTF.

The chain joins TRBV7-2 to TRBJ2-1, with TRBD2 identical over 7 bases. In germline, CDR1 is SGHTA, CDR2 FQGNSA. Trimming cost V 1 base and J 3 bases; bases outside gene matches: 6. This CDR3 has 16 residues. The CDR3 coding sequence is TGTGCCAGCAGCTTAGATGCGACTAGCTTCTACAATGAGCAGTTCTTC. Amino acid sequence: CASSLDATSFYNEQFF.

This clone has just a few counts. The chain joins TRBV6-5 to TRBJ2-3; weak D call: TRBD1 (6 bases). The germline gives CDR1 MNHEY, CDR2 SVGAGI. Deletions cut 7 bases from V and 3 bases from J, with 17 bases between. The CDR3 contains 15 residues. The CDR3 protein is CASNLKGDGTDTQYF. The CDR3 nucleotides are TGTGCCAGCAATCTTAAGGGGGATGGGACAGATACGCAGTATTTT.